This passage covers 2 T cell receptor beta chains from one sample sequenced in a study of blood T cell repertoires in COVID-19. Clones were read by immunoSEQ multiplex PCR, and TCRdb kept only the in-frame ones, dropping some. Of roughly 340,000 clones in the sample, around 91% were seen once. The sequenced sample was peripheral blood. The receptors originated from a woman aged 18-30 years who had recovered from COVID-19.

The chain carries TRBV27 and TRBJ2-7; 11 nucleotides match TRBD2. This CDR3 is 13 amino acids long. Trimming at V came to 9 bases and at J to 6 bases, leaving 7 bases not matched to a gene. Germline V CDR1 and CDR2: MNHEY, SMNVEV (reference sequence). The CDR3 is CASELAGGGEQYV. The CDR3 coding sequence is TGTGCCAGTGAATTAGCGGGAGGGGGCGAGCAGTACGTC.

The V and J genes are TRBV3-1 (or the pseudogene TRBV3-2) and TRBJ2-2; 12 positions match TRBD2. With V trimmed by 4 bases and J by 4 bases, 7 bases remained unmatched. The V gene's germline CDR1 is LGHDT and CDR2 YNNKEL (reference sequence). CDR3 size: 17 residues. The CDR3 protein is CASSPPGLAGLTGELFF. The CDR3 DNA reads TGTGCCAGCAGCCCACCGGGACTAGCGGGCCTCACCGGGGAGCTGTTTTTT.